Listed below are T cell receptor beta chains from one sample, sequenced in a study of T-cell reconstitution after alpha-beta-depleted transplantation in children. MiXCR, run by TCRdb on the PCR reads, gives a single entry per CDR3 protein. The data contain hundreds of thousands of distinct CDR3 sequences, about 9.5% of them singletons. The source was PBMCs, collected before TCRalphabeta/CD19-depleted stem cell transplant. All receptors come from a boy in the first two years of life with acute myeloid leukemia, due to receive a stem cell transplant. The CDR3 runs from the conserved cysteine through the conserved F or W. A D gene is named only where the DNA matches it firmly. Some rows mark clone size as missing; the rest say once, few, many or name a class of expanded clone.

TRBD2,TRBV20-1,many,TRBJ2-5,CSAPGLAGETQYF,TGCAGTGCTCCGGGACTAGCGGGAGAGACCCAGTACTTC
TRBD1,TRBV5-5,many,TRBJ1-2,CASSEGQDYGYTF,TGTGCCAGCAGCGAGGGACAGGACTATGGCTACACCTTC
TRBD2,TRBV29-1,.,TRBJ2-5,CSVGASGIRQETQYF,TGCAGCGTTGGTGCTAGCGGGATCCGCCAAGAGACCCAGTACTTC
.,TRBV15,many,TRBJ2-3,CATSSDRPPSTDTQYF,TGTGCCACCAGCAGTGACAGGCCCCCTAGCACAGATACGCAGTATTTT
.,TRBV10-3,.,TRBJ1-1,CAISGTAGEAFF,TGTGCCATCAGTGGGACCGCAGGCGAAGCTTTCTTT
TRBD1,TRBV6-5,many,TRBJ1-4,CASSFQGGEKLFF,TGTGCCAGCAGTTTCCAGGGGGGTGAAAAACTGTTTTTT
.,TRBV4-3,few,TRBJ1-3,CASSQDTGISGNTIYF,TGCGCCAGCAGCCAAGATACAGGGATCTCTGGAAACACCATATATTTT
TRBD1,TRBV24-1,many,TRBJ2-3,CATSDPDRVTDTQYF,TGTGCCACCAGTGACCCGGACAGGGTTACAGATACGCAGTATTTT
.,TRBV5-1,many,TRBJ2-7,CASSLGNSYEQYF,TGCGCCAGCAGCTTGGGGAACTCCTACGAGCAGTACTTC
.,TRBV20-1,many,TRBJ2-5,CSARGTAGKETQYF,TGCAGTGCTAGAGGGACAGCCGGCAAAGAGACCCAGTACTTC
TRBD2,TRBV12-3/TRBV12-4,many,TRBJ2-1,CASRLGTSGGQQFF,TGTGCCAGCAGACTTGGGACTAGCGGGGGCCAGCAGTTCTTC
.,TRBV7-3,.,TRBJ2-3,CASSVRVARTQYF,TGTGCCAGCAGCGTCCGGGTCGCAAGAACGCAGTATTTT
.,TRBV5-1,few,TRBJ2-1,CASSLGLRGLVGEQFF,TGCGCCAGCAGCTTAGGACTCCGTGGACTCGTTGGTGAGCAGTTCTTC
.,TRBV9,many,TRBJ2-7,CASSVASDRSYEQYF,TGTGCCAGCAGCGTAGCTTCTGACAGATCCTACGAGCAGTACTTC
.,TRBV28,few,TRBJ2-1,CASSSEAPPSQGRYYNEQFF,TGTGCCAGCAGTTCCGAAGCCCCACCGTCACAGGGACGTTACTACAATGAGCAGTTCTTC
.,TRBV12-3/TRBV12-4,many,TRBJ2-7,CASSLQGRYEQYF,TGTGCCAGCAGTTTACAGGGCAGGTACGAGCAGTACTTC
TRBD2,TRBV6-5,many,TRBJ2-7,CASSYSTPTSGGSSYEQYF,TGTGCCAGCAGTTACTCGACCCCAACTAGCGGTGGGAGCTCCTACGAGCAGTACTTC
.,TRBV7-2,.,TRBJ2-3,CASSSRGLNTDTQYF,TGTGCCAGCAGCTCCCGCGGGCTAAACACAGATACGCAGTATTTT
.,TRBV6-5,many,TRBJ2-7,CASSYFGGYEQYF,TGTGCCAGCAGTTACTTTGGGGGCTACGAGCAGTACTTC
TRBD1,TRBV6-2/TRBV6-3,few,TRBJ2-5,CASSYLKGARSETQYF,TGTGCCAGCAGTTACTTGAAGGGGGCGCGGTCAGAGACCCAGTACTTC
.,TRBV5-4,.,TRBJ2-7,CASSVTRSYEQYF,TGTGCCAGCAGCGTGACACGCTCCTACGAGCAGTACTTC
TRBD1,TRBV29-1,many,TRBJ2-5,CSADRVPQETQYF,TGCAGCGCGGACAGGGTGCCCCAAGAGACCCAGTACTTC
.,TRBV30,once,TRBJ1-1,CAWSVMNTEAFF,TGTGCCTGGAGTGTCATGAACACTGAAGCTTTCTTT
.,TRBV5-1,many,TRBJ2-1,CASSLGGDVYNEQFF,TGCGCCAGCAGCTTGGGGGGGGATGTTTACAATGAGCAGTTCTTC
TRBD2,TRBV28,few,TRBJ2-1,CASSPPGLAGPISGEQFF,TGTGCCAGCAGCCCCCCGGGACTAGCGGGACCTATCAGCGGTGAGCAGTTCTTC
TRBD2,TRBV5-5,many,TRBJ2-1,CASSLDGGAYNEQFF,TGTGCCAGCAGCTTGGACGGGGGGGCCTACAATGAGCAGTTCTTC
.,TRBV12-3/TRBV12-4,many,TRBJ2-3,CASSSPLLDTQYF,TGTGCCAGCAGTTCCCCCTTGTTGGATACGCAGTATTTT
TRBD1,TRBV7-9,many,TRBJ2-3,CASSKDRDSTDTQYF,TGTGCCAGCAGCAAAGACAGGGATAGCACAGATACGCAGTATTTT
TRBD2,TRBV11-2,few,TRBJ2-1,CASSLTSGVNEQFF,TGTGCCAGCAGTCTGACTAGCGGGGTTAATGAGCAGTTCTTC
.,TRBV3-1,.,TRBJ2-7,CASSQGLREAYLGQYF,TGTGCCAGCAGCCAAGGACTGAGGGAGGCCTACCTTGGGCAGTACTTC
.,TRBV29-1,many,TRBJ2-6,CSVDSGANVLTF,TGCAGCGTTGATAGTGGGGCCAACGTCCTGACTTTC
.,TRBV20-1,many,TRBJ2-7,CSAHTDSYEQYF,TGCAGTGCTCATACGGACTCCTACGAGCAGTACTTC
TRBD2,TRBV7-2,few,TRBJ2-3,CASSLWPGEGLDTQYF,TGTGCCAGCAGCTTATGGCCTGGGGAGGGCCTAGATACGCAGTATTTT
TRBD1,TRBV4-2,many,TRBJ2-5,CASSPQGAQETQYF,TGTGCCAGCAGCCCACAGGGGGCTCAAGAGACCCAGTACTTC
TRBD2,TRBV20-1,many,TRBJ2-3,CSAASSGGLDTQYF,TGCAGTGCTGCGTCTAGCGGGGGGCTAGATACGCAGTATTTT
.,TRBV4-2,.,TRBJ1-1,CASSQEGENTEAFF,TGTGCCAGCAGCCAAGAGGGGGAGAACACTGAAGCTTTCTTT
TRBD1,TRBV20-1,many,TRBJ2-7,CSARGGTGYSGEQYF,TGCAGTGCTAGAGGGGGGACAGGGTACTCAGGCGAGCAGTACTTC
TRBD1,TRBV6-2/TRBV6-3,many,TRBJ1-1,CASGGRHRGGDTEAFF,TGTGCCAGCGGGGGGCGGCACAGGGGAGGAGACACTGAAGCTTTCTTT
TRBD2,TRBV28,many,TRBJ2-5,CASCFSGRETQYF,TGTGCCAGCTGTTTCAGCGGGAGAGAGACCCAGTACTTC
TRBD1,TRBV7-9,many,TRBJ2-7,CASSLGTGNGYEQYF,TGTGCCAGCAGCTTAGGGACAGGCAACGGCTACGAGCAGTACTTC
TRBD2,TRBV5-1,many,TRBJ2-7,CASSLGGGRRREEQYF,TGCGCCAGCAGCTTGGGCGGCGGGAGGAGACGGGAGGAGCAGTACTTC
.,TRBV18,few,TRBJ2-4,CASSPSVGTAKNIQYF,TGTGCCAGCTCACCTAGCGTGGGGACGGCCAAAAACATTCAGTACTTC
TRBD2,TRBV10-2,many,TRBJ2-7,CASGGGVSEQYF,TGCGCCAGCGGTGGGGGGGTAAGCGAGCAGTACTTC
.,TRBV28,many,TRBJ1-2,CASRLQGYTF,TGTGCCAGCAGACTACAGGGCTACACCTTC
TRBD1,TRBV4-3,many,TRBJ1-4,CASSQETGTGVEKLFF,TGCGCCAGCAGCCAAGAAACCGGGACAGGGGTTGAAAAACTGTTTTTT
.,TRBV11-2,many,TRBJ1-5,CASSPLGAGNQPQHF,TGTGCCAGCAGCCCACTCGGGGCAGGCAATCAGCCCCAGCATTTT
.,TRBV7-6,many,TRBJ2-5,CASSEWAGHETQYF,TGTGCCAGCAGCGAATGGGCAGGGCATGAGACCCAGTACTTC
.,TRBV20-1,.,TRBJ1-6,CSASSGTAYNSPLHF,TGCAGTGCTAGTTCCGGGACGGCGTATAATTCACCCCTCCACTTT
.,TRBV10-3,many,TRBJ2-7,CAISEYSEQYF,TGTGCCATCAGTGAGTACTCCGAGCAGTACTTC
TRBD2,TRBV29-1,many,TRBJ2-5,CSVELAGEVETQYF,TGCAGCGTTGAATTAGCGGGAGAGGTGGAGACCCAGTACTTC
.,TRBV28,.,TRBJ1-1,CASSLWALDGAFF,TGTGCCAGCAGTTTATGGGCCCTAGACGGAGCTTTCTTT
.,TRBV29-1,many,TRBJ1-2,CSVEDQGYGYTF,TGCAGCGTTGAAGATCAAGGCTATGGCTACACCTTC
.,TRBV10-3,many,TRBJ2-7,CAIRSQGLLKEYF,TGTGCCATCAGGTCCCAGGGGCTCCTAAAGGAGTACTTC
.,TRBV20-1,many,TRBJ1-2,CSASDDSYYGYTF,TGCAGTGCTAGTGACGACAGCTACTATGGCTACACCTTC
.,TRBV2,many,TRBJ1-1,CASSEVGENTEAFF,TGTGCCAGCAGTGAAGTTGGAGAGAACACTGAAGCTTTCTTT